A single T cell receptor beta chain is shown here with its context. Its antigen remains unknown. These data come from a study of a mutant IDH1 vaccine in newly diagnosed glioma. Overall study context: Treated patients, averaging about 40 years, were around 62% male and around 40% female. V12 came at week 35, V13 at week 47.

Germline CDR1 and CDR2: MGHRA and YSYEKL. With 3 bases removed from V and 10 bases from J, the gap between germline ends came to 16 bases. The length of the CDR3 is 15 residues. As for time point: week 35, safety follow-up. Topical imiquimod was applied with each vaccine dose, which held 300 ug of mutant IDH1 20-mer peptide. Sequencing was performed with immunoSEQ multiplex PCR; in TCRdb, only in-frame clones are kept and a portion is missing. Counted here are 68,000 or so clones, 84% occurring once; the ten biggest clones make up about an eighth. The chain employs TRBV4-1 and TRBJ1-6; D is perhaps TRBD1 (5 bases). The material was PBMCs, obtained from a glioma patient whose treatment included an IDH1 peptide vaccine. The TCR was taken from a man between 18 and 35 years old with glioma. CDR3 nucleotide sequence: TGCGCCAGCAGCCAGTCGGGGGGGATAAGATCACCCCTCCACTTT. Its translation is CASSQSGGIRSPLHF.